This is a list of T cell receptor beta chains from one sample in a study of OX40 agonist ivuxolimab in advanced cancers. Using immunoSEQ multiplex PCR, the repertoire was profiled, and TCRdb retains in-frame clones only, with some absent. The sample records 70,000 to 85,000 clones, nearly 95% being singletons. Sequences were derived from CD4+ or CD8+ T cells sorted from blood, sampled in a trial of the OX40 agonist ivuxolimab. All receptors derive from an adult with an advanced solid tumor such as melanoma, head and neck, liver or kidney cancer. Each CDR3 is given with its conserved first and last residue. A D gene is named only where the DNA matches it firmly. Clone size appears in some rows only: once, few, many, or a class for an expanded clone.

d_call j_call clone_size v_call cdr3_aa cdr3_nt
NA TRBJ1-2 medium-sized TRBV9 CASSVDGAGYGYTF TGTGCCAGCAGCGTAGACGGGGCTGGCTATGGCTACACCTTC
NA TRBJ2-7 NA TRBV6-6 CASTGDYYEQYF TGTGCCAGCACAGGGGACTACTACGAGCAGTACTTC
TRBD1 TRBJ2-7 NA TRBV4-1 CASSQGIRQGAYEQYF TGCGCCAGCAGCCAAGGCATCAGGCAGGGGGCTTACGAGCAGTACTTC
NA TRBJ1-4 NA TRBV21-1 CASSKVNEKLFF TGTGCCAGCAGCAAAGTCAATGAAAAACTGTTTTTT
TRBD1 TRBJ1-5 NA TRBV27 CASSAGTGSNQPQHF TGTGCCAGCAGTGCCGGGACAGGCAGCAATCAGCCCCAGCATTTT
TRBD2 TRBJ2-1 NA TRBV2 CASREMGGSYNEQFF TGTGCCAGCAGGGAAATGGGGGGGTCCTACAATGAGCAGTTCTTC
TRBD1 TRBJ2-7 NA TRBV4-3 CASSQRPRDRAYEQYF TGCGCCAGCAGCCAACGTCCACGGGACAGGGCCTACGAGCAGTACTTC
NA TRBJ1-2 NA TRBV4-3 CASSQESVGSGLTNYGYTF TGCGCCAGCAGCCAAGAGTCCGTCGGGTCGGGGCTTACTAACTATGGCTACACCTTC
NA TRBJ1-5 NA TRBV11-2 CASSRGNQPQHF TGTGCCAGCAGTCGGGGCAATCAGCCCCAGCATTTT
NA TRBJ2-7 once TRBV27 CASSLRGGSYEQYF TGTGCCAGCAGTTTACGAGGGGGGTCCTACGAGCAGTACTTC
TRBD2 TRBJ2-1 NA TRBV27 CASSLWGEAGGTAGSYNEQFF TGTGCCAGCAGTTTATGGGGGGAAGCGGGAGGGACCGCCGGCTCCTACAATGAGCAGTTCTTC
NA TRBJ1-2 NA TRBV6-5 CASSYSGPSNYGYTF TGTGCCAGCAGTTACTCCGGGCCTTCTAACTATGGCTACACCTTC
NA TRBJ2-7 NA TRBV5-6 CASSRGSSYEQYF TGTGCCAGCAGCCGCGGGTCGAGCTACGAGCAGTACTTC
TRBD2 TRBJ2-2 NA TRBV9 CASSVEISGRRGGELFF TGTGCCAGCAGCGTAGAGATTAGCGGGAGAAGAGGCGGGGAGCTGTTTTTT
TRBD2 TRBJ2-7 once TRBV5-8 CASSSGLAGERSYEQYF TGTGCCAGCAGCTCGGGACTAGCGGGAGAGAGGTCCTACGAGCAGTACTTC
NA TRBJ1-2 NA TRBV9 CASSPIGVLGYTF TGTGCCAGCAGCCCTATAGGGGTACTTGGCTACACCTTC
NA TRBJ2-7 NA TRBV4-3 CASSPYEGYEQYF TGCGCCAGCAGCCCCTATGAGGGCTACGAGCAGTACTTC
TRBD1 TRBJ1-1 NA TRBV9 CASSGRTGRDTEAFF TGTGCCAGCAGCGGTAGGACAGGGCGAGACACTGAAGCTTTCTTT
TRBD2 TRBJ2-1 NA TRBV20-1 CSATPGGGQFF TGCAGTGCTACCCCCGGGGGGGGGCAGTTCTTC
NA TRBJ2-7 NA TRBV18 CASSPERAWTPSEQYF TGTGCCAGCTCACCCGAGCGCGCTTGGACACCTTCCGAGCAGTACTTC
TRBD2 TRBJ2-1 NA TRBV25-1 CASSGTGTSVNNEQFF TGTGCCAGCAGCGGAACCGGGACTAGCGTAAACAATGAGCAGTTCTTC
TRBD1 TRBJ1-5 NA TRBV29-1 CSVDMGQGEGQPQHF TGCAGCGTTGATATGGGACAGGGGGAGGGTCAGCCCCAGCATTTT
NA TRBJ2-3 NA TRBV9 CASSVGTRGSTDTQYF TGTGCCAGCAGCGTCGGGACCCGCGGGAGCACAGATACGCAGTATTTT
TRBD2 TRBJ2-1 NA TRBV25-1 CASSGTPSGSLFF TGTGCCAGCAGTGGAACCCCTAGCGGGAGCCTGTTCTTC
NA TRBJ2-1 NA TRBV4-2 CASSHFNEQFF TGTGCCAGCAGCCATTTTAATGAGCAGTTCTTC
NA TRBJ2-7 NA TRBV28 CASSPRGREQYF TGTGCCAGCAGCCCCAGGGGCCGCGAGCAGTACTTC
NA TRBJ2-7 NA TRBV5-6 CASSPSPGTEAYEQYF TGTGCCAGCAGCCCCTCCCCCGGGACCGAGGCCTACGAGCAGTACTTC
NA TRBJ2-2 NA TRBV4-2 CASSQGRIPGSGELFF TGTGCCAGCAGCCAAGGCAGGATCCCTGGGTCCGGGGAGCTGTTTTTT
NA TRBJ2-5 NA TRBV11-3 CASSARDQETQYF TGTGCCAGCAGCGCTCGAGACCAAGAGACCCAGTACTTC
TRBD2 TRBJ2-7 NA TRBV30 CAWSVTPGLAPTYEQYF TGTGCCTGGAGTGTCACGCCGGGACTAGCGCCTACCTACGAGCAGTACTTC
TRBD1 TRBJ1-1 once TRBV7-8 CASSLVRDRMNTEAFF TGTGCCAGCAGCTTAGTTAGGGACAGAATGAACACTGAAGCTTTCTTT
TRBD2 TRBJ2-1 once TRBV29-1 CSVEGTSSYNEQFF TGCAGCGTTGAGGGGACTAGCTCCTACAATGAGCAGTTCTTC
TRBD2 TRBJ2-7 once TRBV5-6 CASSLGTSGSLTYEQYF TGTGCCAGCAGCCTCGGGACTAGCGGGAGCCTTACCTACGAGCAGTACTTC
NA TRBJ1-1 NA TRBV7-9 CASSLVLGMNTEAFF TGTGCCAGCAGCTTAGTTCTGGGGATGAACACTGAAGCTTTCTTT
NA TRBJ1-1 NA TRBV6-1 CASSISETEAFF TGTGCCAGCAGCATAAGTGAAACTGAAGCTTTCTTT
NA TRBJ2-1 NA TRBV5-4 CASSFGVDNEQFF TGTGCCAGCAGCTTCGGGGTGGACAATGAGCAGTTCTTC
NA TRBJ2-7 NA TRBV2 CASRSTGYEQYF TGTGCCAGCAGGTCTACAGGTTACGAGCAGTACTTC
NA TRBJ2-5 NA TRBV7-9 CASSLWGQETQYF TGTGCCAGCAGCTTATGGGGGCAAGAGACCCAGTACTTC
NA TRBJ1-2 NA TRBV5-8 CASSWGLYTF TGTGCCAGCAGCTGGGGATTATACACCTTC
NA TRBJ2-7 NA TRBV27 CASSFGQPSSYEQYF TGTGCCAGCAGTTTCGGACAGCCTAGCTCCTACGAGCAGTACTTC
TRBD1 TRBJ1-2 NA TRBV4-2 CASSQDWTGGLPGYGYTF TGTGCCAGCAGCCAAGATTGGACAGGGGGGCTCCCGGGCTATGGCTACACCTTC
TRBD1 TRBJ1-5 NA TRBV29-1 CSVQEGASSQPQHF TGCAGCGTTCAGGAGGGGGCGTCGAGTCAGCCCCAGCATTTT
NA TRBJ2-3 NA TRBV7-9 CASSSRVEGQYF TGTGCCAGCAGCTCCAGGGTCGAGGGGCAGTATTTT
TRBD1 TRBJ2-7 NA TRBV12-5 CASLKTGTGVSGEQYF TGTGCTAGCCTTAAAACTGGGACAGGAGTGTCGGGAGAGCAGTACTTC
TRBD1 TRBJ2-7 NA TRBV5-1 CASSSPGTAPYEQYF TGCGCCAGCAGCTCGCCCGGGACAGCCCCCTACGAGCAGTACTTC
NA TRBJ1-2 NA TRBV9 CASSVAGANYGYTF TGTGCCAGCAGCGTAGCAGGAGCTAACTATGGCTACACCTTC
TRBD2 TRBJ2-1 NA TRBV6-6 CASSWGGSYNEQFF TGTGCCAGCAGTTGGGGCGGGAGCTACAATGAGCAGTTCTTC
TRBD1 TRBJ2-7 NA TRBV25-1 CASSDPWTGSEQYF TGTGCCAGCAGTGACCCGTGGACAGGTTCCGAGCAGTACTTC
NA TRBJ2-3 NA TRBV19 CASIEGESADTQYF TGTGCCAGTATTGAGGGGGAAAGCGCAGATACGCAGTATTTT
NA TRBJ2-2 NA TRBV29-1 CSVEGRGQIANTGELFF TGCAGCGTTGAAGGGAGGGGGCAAATCGCGAACACCGGGGAGCTGTTTTTT
TRBD2 TRBJ2-1 NA TRBV9 CASSVDLAGGNEQFF TGTGCCAGCAGCGTAGATCTAGCGGGAGGAAATGAGCAGTTCTTC
TRBD2 TRBJ2-7 NA TRBV7-9 CASSPRLAGGPSEQYF TGTGCCAGCAGCCCACGGCTGGCGGGAGGGCCTAGCGAGCAGTACTTC
TRBD1 TRBJ1-1 NA TRBV6-6 CASRQGVNTEAFF TGTGCCAGTCGACAGGGTGTGAACACTGAAGCTTTCTTT